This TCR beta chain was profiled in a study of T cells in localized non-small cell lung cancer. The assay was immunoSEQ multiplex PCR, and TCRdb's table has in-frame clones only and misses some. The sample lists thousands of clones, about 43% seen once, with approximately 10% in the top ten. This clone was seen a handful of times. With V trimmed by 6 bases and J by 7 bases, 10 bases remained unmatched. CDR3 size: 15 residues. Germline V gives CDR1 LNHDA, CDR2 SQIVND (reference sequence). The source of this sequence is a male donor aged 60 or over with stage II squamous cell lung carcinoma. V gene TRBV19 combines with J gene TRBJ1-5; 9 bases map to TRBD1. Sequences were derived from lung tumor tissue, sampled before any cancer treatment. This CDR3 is CASSIGQGIEQPQHF. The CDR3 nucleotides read TGTGCCAGTAGCATCGGACAGGGGATTGAGCAGCCCCAGCATTTT.